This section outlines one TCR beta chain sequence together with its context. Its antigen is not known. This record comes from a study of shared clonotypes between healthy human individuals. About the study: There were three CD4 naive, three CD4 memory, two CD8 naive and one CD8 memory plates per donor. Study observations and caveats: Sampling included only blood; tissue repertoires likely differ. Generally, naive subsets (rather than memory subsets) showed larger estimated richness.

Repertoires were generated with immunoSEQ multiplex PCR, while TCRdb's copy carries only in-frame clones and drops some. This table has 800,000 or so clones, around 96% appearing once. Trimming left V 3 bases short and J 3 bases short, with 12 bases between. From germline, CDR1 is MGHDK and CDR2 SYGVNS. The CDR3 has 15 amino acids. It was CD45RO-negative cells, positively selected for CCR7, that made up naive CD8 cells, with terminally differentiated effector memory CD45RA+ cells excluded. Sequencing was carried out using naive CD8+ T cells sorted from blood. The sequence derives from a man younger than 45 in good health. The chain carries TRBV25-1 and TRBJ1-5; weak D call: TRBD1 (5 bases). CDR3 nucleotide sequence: TGTGCCAGCAGTGACGGGGGACGGTTCAATCAGCCCCAGCATTTT. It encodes CASSDGGRFNQPQHF. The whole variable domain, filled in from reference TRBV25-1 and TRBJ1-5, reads EADIYQTPRYLVIGTGKKITLECSQTMGHDKMYWYQQDPGMELHLIHYSYGVNSTEKGDLSSESTVSRIRTEHFPLTLESARPSHTSQYLCASSDGGRFNQPQHFGDGTRLSIL.